These T cell receptor beta chains were read from a single sample in a study of cytomegalovirus exposure and HLA in healthy donors. The assay was immunoSEQ multiplex PCR, and TCRdb's table has in-frame clones only and misses some. This listing includes approximately 20,000 clones. Sequenced material: PBMCs. All receptors come from a man aged 60 to 75 in good health and CMV-seropositive. The CDR3 runs from the conserved cysteine through the conserved F or W. D genes are given only for firm matches.

d_call: -
j_call: TRBJ2-1
v_call: TRBV27
cdr3_nt: TGTGCCAGAAGCACCTACAATGAGCAGTTCTTC
cdr3_aa: CARSTYNEQFF

d_call: -
j_call: TRBJ2-7
v_call: TRBV18
cdr3_nt: TGTGCCAGCTCACGGTTGGACTCGGACGAGCAGTACTTC
cdr3_aa: CASSRLDSDEQYF

d_call: TRBD2
j_call: TRBJ2-7
v_call: TRBV5-5
cdr3_nt: TGTGCCAGCAGCCGAGCGGGAGGTTCCTCCTACGAGCAGTACTTC
cdr3_aa: CASSRAGGSSYEQYF

d_call: -
j_call: TRBJ2-3
v_call: TRBV27
cdr3_nt: TGTGCCAGCAGTCCCGGACAATTAGATACGCAGTATTTT
cdr3_aa: CASSPGQLDTQYF

d_call: TRBD2
j_call: TRBJ2-1
v_call: TRBV5-1
cdr3_nt: TGCGCCAGCAGCTCAACTAGCGGGAGAGGTAGTGAGCAGTTCTTC
cdr3_aa: CASSSTSGRGSEQFF

d_call: TRBD1
j_call: TRBJ2-7
v_call: TRBV5-1
cdr3_nt: TGCGCCAGCAGCCCCCGGGACAGGAGCTACGAGCAGTACTTC
cdr3_aa: CASSPRDRSYEQYF

d_call: -
j_call: TRBJ1-2
v_call: TRBV29-1
cdr3_nt: TGCAGCGTTGCCGGACAGACTCCTAACTATGGCTACACCTTC
cdr3_aa: CSVAGQTPNYGYTF

d_call: -
j_call: TRBJ1-4
v_call: TRBV18
cdr3_nt: TGTGCCAGCTCGAGCCAGCAGGGTAATGAAAAACTGTTTTTT
cdr3_aa: CASSSQQGNEKLFF

d_call: -
j_call: TRBJ1-1
v_call: TRBV10-2
cdr3_nt: TGCGCCAGCAGTTTGAAAGGAGCCCGCATGAACACTGAAGCTTTCTTT
cdr3_aa: CASSLKGARMNTEAFF

d_call: TRBD2
j_call: TRBJ2-1
v_call: TRBV5-1
cdr3_nt: TGCGCCAGCAGCTTGGGACTAGCCCGAAGGAACTATGAGCAGTTCTTC
cdr3_aa: CASSLGLARRNYEQFF

d_call: -
j_call: TRBJ2-2
v_call: TRBV25-1
cdr3_nt: TGTGCCAGCCATGGACAGATGAACACCGGGGAGCTGTTTTTT
cdr3_aa: CASHGQMNTGELFF

d_call: TRBD2
j_call: TRBJ2-1
v_call: TRBV7-9
cdr3_nt: TGTGCCAGCAGCCCGGGACTAGCGGGAGGTGAGCAGTTCTTC
cdr3_aa: CASSPGLAGGEQFF

d_call: TRBD1
j_call: TRBJ1-2
v_call: TRBV6-4
cdr3_nt: TGTGCCAGCAGTGACTCGGGACAGCCATTGAGCTACACCTTC
cdr3_aa: CASSDSGQPLSYTF

d_call: TRBD2
j_call: TRBJ2-1
v_call: TRBV5-1
cdr3_nt: TGCGCCAGCAGCTGGGGGGGTGGCTCGGGCGACAATGAGCAGTTCTTC
cdr3_aa: CASSWGGGSGDNEQFF

d_call: TRBD2
j_call: TRBJ2-7
v_call: TRBV4-2
cdr3_nt: TGTGCCAGCAGCCAAGCCACTAGCGGGAGGAGTTACGAGCAGTACTTC
cdr3_aa: CASSQATSGRSYEQYF

d_call: TRBD2
j_call: TRBJ2-5
v_call: TRBV4-1
cdr3_nt: TGCGCCAGCAGCCCCGGGACTAGCGGGAGCCGGAGGGGGGAGACCCAGTACTTC
cdr3_aa: CASSPGTSGSRRGETQYF

d_call: -
j_call: TRBJ2-7
v_call: TRBV18
cdr3_nt: TGTGCCAGCTCACCGCGGGGAGACGAGCAGTACTTC
cdr3_aa: CASSPRGDEQYF

d_call: TRBD1
j_call: TRBJ2-2
v_call: TRBV2
cdr3_nt: TGTGCCAGCTCCCCCCTTCAGGGGGCGGCCGGGGAGCTGTTTTTT
cdr3_aa: CASSPLQGAAGELFF

d_call: TRBD1
j_call: TRBJ1-2
v_call: TRBV7-8
cdr3_nt: TGTGCCAGCAGCGTTACGGGACACGACAGGGGCTGGAACTATGGCTACACCTTC
cdr3_aa: CASSVTGHDRGWNYGYTF

d_call: TRBD1
j_call: TRBJ1-2
v_call: TRBV5-1
cdr3_nt: TGCGCCAGCAGCCCTTCGGACAGGTGGGAGGATGGCTACACCTTC
cdr3_aa: CASSPSDRWEDGYTF

d_call: TRBD1
j_call: TRBJ2-1
v_call: TRBV7-9
cdr3_nt: TGTGCCAGCAGCTTAGGACAGGGGAGCCACAATGAGCAGTTCTTC
cdr3_aa: CASSLGQGSHNEQFF

d_call: -
j_call: TRBJ2-7
v_call: TRBV5-1
cdr3_nt: TGCGCCAGCAGCTTGGATCCCAACCGGTACGAGCAGTACTTC
cdr3_aa: CASSLDPNRYEQYF

d_call: -
j_call: TRBJ1-2
v_call: TRBV18
cdr3_nt: TGTGCCAGCTCTCAACAGGGTGGACAGTATGGCTACACCTTC
cdr3_aa: CASSQQGGQYGYTF

d_call: -
j_call: TRBJ1-4
v_call: TRBV5-6
cdr3_nt: TGTGCCAGCAGCCCCCTCCCTGCAACTAATGAAAAACTGTTTTTT
cdr3_aa: CASSPLPATNEKLFF

d_call: -
j_call: TRBJ2-7
v_call: TRBV7-9
cdr3_nt: TGTGCCAGCAGCTTAGCCAGGCTCTCCTACGAGCAGTACTTC
cdr3_aa: CASSLARLSYEQYF

d_call: TRBD1
j_call: TRBJ1-5
v_call: TRBV30
cdr3_nt: TGTGCCGGGAGCCCGGGACAGGGGGTGGGTCAGCCCCAGCATTTT
cdr3_aa: CAGSPGQGVGQPQHF

d_call: TRBD1
j_call: TRBJ2-3
v_call: TRBV4-1
cdr3_nt: TGCGCCAGCAGCCTGGGACAGGGATACACAGATACGCAGTATTTT
cdr3_aa: CASSLGQGYTDTQYF

d_call: -
j_call: TRBJ2-7
v_call: TRBV5-6
cdr3_nt: TGTGCCAGCAGCGCGGAGTCGGAGCAGTACTTC
cdr3_aa: CASSAESEQYF

d_call: -
j_call: TRBJ2-3
v_call: TRBV9
cdr3_nt: TGTGCCAGCGGTCTGGGCCCGTCTACGCAGTATTTT
cdr3_aa: CASGLGPSTQYF

d_call: TRBD2
j_call: TRBJ2-5
v_call: TRBV19
cdr3_nt: TGTGCCAGTAGTATCCCACTAGCGGGGGGGACCCAGTACTTC
cdr3_aa: CASSIPLAGGTQYF

d_call: TRBD1
j_call: TRBJ1-1
v_call: TRBV5-1
cdr3_nt: TGCGCCAGCAGCGCTACAGGGGGCGCTACAGCGGGTGAAGCTTTCTTT
cdr3_aa: CASSATGGATAGEAFF

d_call: -
j_call: TRBJ1-4
v_call: TRBV19
cdr3_nt: TGTGCCAGTAACCCAGGGCCCTTTGATGAAAAACTGTTTTTT
cdr3_aa: CASNPGPFDEKLFF

d_call: TRBD2
j_call: TRBJ2-2
v_call: TRBV29-1
cdr3_nt: TGCAGCGTTGTGATTGCTAGCGGGAGGAACACCGGGGAGCTGTTTTTT
cdr3_aa: CSVVIASGRNTGELFF

d_call: TRBD1
j_call: TRBJ1-2
v_call: TRBV5-1
cdr3_nt: TGCGCCAGCAGCTACACCGGGACAGGGGATGGCTACACCTTC
cdr3_aa: CASSYTGTGDGYTF

d_call: TRBD2
j_call: TRBJ2-5
v_call: TRBV29-1
cdr3_nt: TGCAGCGTTCGCCCGGGAGGGGAGACCCAGTACTTC
cdr3_aa: CSVRPGGETQYF

d_call: -
j_call: TRBJ2-3
v_call: TRBV25-1
cdr3_nt: TGTGCCAGTGGCGGCGCAGATACGCAGTATTTT
cdr3_aa: CASGGADTQYF

d_call: TRBD1
j_call: TRBJ1-1
v_call: TRBV5-5
cdr3_nt: TGTGCCAGCAGCGGGGGGGACAGGGTGATTATCTTT
cdr3_aa: CASSGGDRVIIF

d_call: -
j_call: TRBJ2-5
v_call: TRBV30
cdr3_nt: TGTGCCTGCCACCCACGGGGGTACCAAGAGACCCAGTACTTC
cdr3_aa: CACHPRGYQETQYF

d_call: TRBD1
j_call: TRBJ2-7
v_call: TRBV10-1
cdr3_nt: TGCGCCAGCAGTGACGGACAGGGGGCCCGCTACGAGCAGTACTTC
cdr3_aa: CASSDGQGARYEQYF

d_call: TRBD1
j_call: TRBJ2-7
v_call: TRBV5-4
cdr3_nt: TGTGCCAGCCGGGATGACAGGGCCCCCTACGAGCAGTACTTC
cdr3_aa: CASRDDRAPYEQYF